One sample yielded the 13 T cell receptor beta chains listed below, sequenced in a study of Ad26.COV2.S vaccination and SARS-CoV-2 variants. Repertoires were generated with immunoSEQ multiplex PCR, while TCRdb's copy carries only in-frame clones and drops some. The repertoire includes fewer than 300,000 clones, more than 70% of them detected once, and roughly 3.5% sits in the top ten. Treatment meaning: roughly 18 received Ad26.COV2.S at low or high dose, single or two shots; about five received placebo; per-sample allocation not given. Sampling occurred on day 63 after the first vaccine or placebo injection. Sequenced here: peripheral blood, sampled in a trial of Ad26.COV2.S vaccine versus placebo. The origin of the receptors is a person between 18 and 59 years old who received the Ad26.COV2.S COVID-19 vaccine or a placebo.

The V gene is TRBV4-1, the J gene TRBJ2-3; TRBD2 is a possible D gene (6 bases). The CDR3 has 19 amino acids. Germline CDR1 reads MGHRA; CDR2 reads YSYEKL. V lost 6 bases and J lost 0, with 25 bases in between. The CDR3 DNA sequence: TGCGCCAGCAGTCGCCCCCCGGGACTTTTATTCTCTAGCACAGATACGCAGTATTTT. The encoded protein is CASSRPPGLLFSSTDTQYF.

With regard to this clone: In the same sample, other DNA sequences code for this CDR3. The chain uses TRBV6-5 and TRBJ1-1; D perhaps matches TRBD1 (5 bases). CDR1 is MNHEY, CDR2 SVGAGI, per germline. Trimming stripped 7 bases from V and 4 bases from J, with 7 bases between. This CDR3 has 11 amino acids. The CDR3 nucleotides are TGTGCCAGCACTGGGGGCACTGAAGCTTTCTTT. It is translated as CASTGGTEAFF.

The rearrangement uses TRBV4-3 and TRBJ1-1; D uncertain. The V gene lost 4 bases and the J gene lost 6 bases, with 21 bases spanning the gap. The germline V gene has CDR1 LGHNA and CDR2 YSLEER. This CDR3 has 16 residues. The CDR3 sequence is CASSPGAWPKVPEAFF. The DNA for the CDR3 is TGCGCCAGCAGCCCAGGTGCGTGGCCCAAGGTCCCTGAAGCTTTCTTT.

The CDR3 DNA is TGTGCCAGCAGCGGAGCACTAGCGGGGGGCGGGGAGCTGTTTTTT. Amino acids: CASSGALAGGGELFF. V usage is TRBV7-2 and J usage is TRBJ2-2, with TRBD2 identical over 12 bases. The ends lost 5 bases at V and 7 bases at J; junction bases unmatched: 5. CDR1 SGHTA and CDR2 FQGNSA come from the germline V gene. This CDR3 is 15 amino acids long.

The V and J genes are TRBV6-6 and TRBJ2-7, with D unresolved. V was trimmed by 7 bases and J by 0 bases, leaving 10 bases between them. The CDR3 has 13 amino acids. Germline assignment: CDR1 MNHNY and CDR2 SVGAGI (reference sequence). In DNA form, the CDR3 reads TGTGCCAGCAAGACGAACATCTCCTACGAGCAGTACTTC. It translates to CASKTNISYEQYF.

The chain employs TRBV14 and TRBJ2-3; 9 positions agree with TRBD2. The CDR3 extends over 15 amino acids. With 4 bases clipped from V and 3 bases from J, the junction kept 5 bases outside the gene matches. The germline V gene has CDR1 SGHDN and CDR2 FVKESK. The CDR3 sequence is CASSRSSGRTDTQYF. The CDR3 DNA sequence: TGTGCCAGCAGCCGGTCGAGCGGGAGGACAGATACGCAGTATTTT.

This clone was recorded once. The V gene is TRBV3-1 (or the pseudogene TRBV3-2), the J gene TRBJ1-2, with D perhaps matching TRBD1 (6 bases). V was shortened by 1 base and J by 4 bases, with 10 bases between the two germline ends. Germline V lookup: CDR1 LGHDT, CDR2 YNNKEL (reference sequence). This CDR3 is 14 amino acids long. As DNA, the CDR3 is TGTGCCAGCAGCCAAGGTAGGGGGATCTATGGCTACACCTTC. Protein: CASSQGRGIYGYTF.

J is TRBJ2-7 and V is TRBV6-5; 9 nucleotides match TRBD1. Germline CDR1 and CDR2: MNHEY and SVGAGI. Germline trimming cut 11 bases from V and 0 bases from J; bases unmatched to any gene: 8. CDR3 size: 14 residues. The CDR3 coding sequence is TGTGCCTCAGGGGGACAGGGAACCTCCTACGAGCAGTACTTC. Residues: CASGGQGTSYEQYF.

The V and J genes are TRBV4-3 and TRBJ2-6; D is perhaps TRBD2 (6 bases). CDR1 and CDR2 from the germline V gene are LGHNA and YSLEER. V was cut by 0 bases and J by 1 base, with 7 bases left in between. There are 16 residues in the CDR3. The CDR3 protein is CASSQEEGSGANVLTF. CDR3 DNA sequence: TGCGCCAGCAGCCAAGAGGAGGGATCTGGGGCCAACGTCCTGACTTTC.

V gene TRBV3-1 (or the pseudogene TRBV3-2) combines with J gene TRBJ2-1; 10 nucleotides agree with TRBD2. CDR1 and CDR2 (germline): LGHDT, YNNKEL (reference sequence). The CDR3 runs to 14 residues. Trimming at V came to 5 bases and at J to 10 bases, leaving 8 bases not matched to a gene. The CDR3 protein is CASSYQVAGGEQFF. CDR3 nucleotides: TGTGCCAGCAGCTACCAGGTAGCGGGGGGAGAGCAGTTCTTC.

This clone has just a few counts. The chain is built from TRBV7-2 and TRBJ1-2, with TRBD1 matching 8 bases. CDR1 is SGHTA, CDR2 FQGNSA, per germline. The CDR3 consists of 14 residues. Germline trimming cut 5 bases from V and 6 bases from J; bases unmatched to any gene: 8. The CDR3 spells CASSPRQGSDGYTF. DNA of the CDR3: TGTGCCAGCAGCCCCCGACAGGGGTCGGATGGCTACACCTTC.

CDR3 protein: CASQSYSYEQYF. The CDR3 nucleotides are TGTGCCAGCCAATCCTACTCCTACGAGCAGTACTTC. The chain is built from TRBV3-1 (or the pseudogene TRBV3-2) and TRBJ2-7; D uncertain. CDR1 is LGHDT and CDR2 is YNNKEL in the germline V gene (reference sequence). The CDR3 extends over 12 amino acids. Trimming stripped 8 bases from V and 0 bases from J, with 8 bases between.

This chain uses TRBV7-2 with TRBJ1-2, with D unclear. The V end lost 6 bases, the J end lost 6 bases, and 11 bases lay between the germline ends. The CDR3 sequence is 12 residues long. The germline V gene encodes CDR1 SGHTA and CDR2 FQGNSA. The CDR3 DNA reads as TGTGCCAGCAGTTCCCCGGGTAATGGCTACACCTTC. It is translated as CASSSPGNGYTF.